This T cell receptor (beta chain) was captured by sequencing in a study of T-cell memory formation after mild COVID-19. Study outcomes and limitations: Clones that contracted from day 15 to 85 had balanced CD4/CD8; later expanders were CD4+ biased. Pre-infection memory carried some responding clones, suggesting that cross-reactive memory joined. For contracting clones, CD4+ ones sat mainly in CM and EM, CD8+ in EMRA.

TCRalpha and TCRbeta libraries used 5'RACE with constant-segment primers and UMIs. TCRdb called the 5' RACE reads again in MiXCR, with one record for every CDR3 protein. The data contain 350,000 or so distinct CDR3 sequences, around 20% of them singletons. This CDR3 spans 14 amino acids. CDR1 DFQATT and CDR2 SNEGSKA come from the germline V gene (reference sequence). Deletions cut 3 bases from V and 8 bases from J, with 16 bases between. About this clonotype itself: Its antigen is unidentified.

This clonotype was obtained from an adult woman who had mild COVID-19 (a few samples of this study predate the infection). Cell type and time point are not known. The sample comprised PBMCs or a T cell subset sorted from them (not recorded which). The gene calls are TRBV20-1 and TRBJ1-4; maybe TRBD1 (6 bases). The CDR3, as DNA: TGCAGTGCTAGCAACAGGGCCCGGGGGGAAAAACTGTTTTTT. Amino acid sequence: CSASNRARGEKLFF.